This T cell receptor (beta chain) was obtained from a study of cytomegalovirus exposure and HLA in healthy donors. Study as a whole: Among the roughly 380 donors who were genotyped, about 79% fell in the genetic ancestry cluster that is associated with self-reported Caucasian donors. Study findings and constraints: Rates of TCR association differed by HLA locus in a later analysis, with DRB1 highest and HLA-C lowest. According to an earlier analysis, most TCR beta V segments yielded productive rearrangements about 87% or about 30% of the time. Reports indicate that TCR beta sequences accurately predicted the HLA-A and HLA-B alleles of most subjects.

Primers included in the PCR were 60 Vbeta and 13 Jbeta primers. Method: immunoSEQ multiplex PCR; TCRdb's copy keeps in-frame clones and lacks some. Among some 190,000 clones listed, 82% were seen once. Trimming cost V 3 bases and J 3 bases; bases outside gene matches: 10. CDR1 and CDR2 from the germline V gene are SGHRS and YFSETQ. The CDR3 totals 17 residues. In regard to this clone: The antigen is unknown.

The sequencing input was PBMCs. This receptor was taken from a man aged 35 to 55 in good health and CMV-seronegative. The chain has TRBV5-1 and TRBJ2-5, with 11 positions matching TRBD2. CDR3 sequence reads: CASSSTLAGGTKETQYF. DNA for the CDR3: TGCGCCAGCAGCTCAACCCTAGCGGGGGGTACTAAAGAGACCCAGTACTTC.